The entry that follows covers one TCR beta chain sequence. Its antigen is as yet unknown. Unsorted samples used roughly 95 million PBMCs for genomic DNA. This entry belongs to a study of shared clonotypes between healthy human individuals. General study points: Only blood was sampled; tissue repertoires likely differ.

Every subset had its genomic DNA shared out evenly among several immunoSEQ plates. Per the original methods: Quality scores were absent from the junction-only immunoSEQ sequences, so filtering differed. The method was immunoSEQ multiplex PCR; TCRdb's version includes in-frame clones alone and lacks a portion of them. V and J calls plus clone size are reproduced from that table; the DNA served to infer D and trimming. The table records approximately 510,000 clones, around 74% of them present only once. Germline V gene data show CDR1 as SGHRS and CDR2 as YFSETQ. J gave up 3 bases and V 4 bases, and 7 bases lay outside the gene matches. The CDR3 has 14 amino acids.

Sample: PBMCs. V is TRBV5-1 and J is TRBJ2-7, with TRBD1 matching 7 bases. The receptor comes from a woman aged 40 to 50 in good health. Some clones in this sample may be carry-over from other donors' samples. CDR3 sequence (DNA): TGCGCCAGCAGCCCCGGGACAGAGGACTACGAGCAGTACTTC. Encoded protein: CASSPGTEDYEQYF.